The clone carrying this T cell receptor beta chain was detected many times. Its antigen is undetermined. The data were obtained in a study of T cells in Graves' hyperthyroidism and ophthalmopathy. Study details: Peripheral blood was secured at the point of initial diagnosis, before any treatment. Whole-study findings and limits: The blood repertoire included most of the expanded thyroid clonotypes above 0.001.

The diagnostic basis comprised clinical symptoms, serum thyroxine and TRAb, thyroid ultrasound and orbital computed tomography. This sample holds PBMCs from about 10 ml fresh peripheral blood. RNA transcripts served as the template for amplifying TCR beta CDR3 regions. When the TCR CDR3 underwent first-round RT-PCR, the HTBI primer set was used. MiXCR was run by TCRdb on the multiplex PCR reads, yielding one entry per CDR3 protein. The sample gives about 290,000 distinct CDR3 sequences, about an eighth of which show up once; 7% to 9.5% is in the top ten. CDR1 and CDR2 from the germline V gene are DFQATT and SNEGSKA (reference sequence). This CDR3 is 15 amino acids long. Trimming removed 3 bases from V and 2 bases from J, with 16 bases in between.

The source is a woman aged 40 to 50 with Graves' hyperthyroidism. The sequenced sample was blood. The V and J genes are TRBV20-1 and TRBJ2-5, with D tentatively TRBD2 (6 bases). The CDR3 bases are TGCAGTGCTAGTGATCTCGGGACTCAACAAGAGACCCAGTACTTC. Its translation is CSASDLGTQQETQYF.